The 28 T cell receptor beta chains below come from one sample, sequenced in a study of blood T cell repertoires in COVID-19. Only in-frame clones appear in the TCRdb table, and some are missing; sequencing was by immunoSEQ multiplex PCR. The sample has 120,000 or so clones, 70% to 90% seen once. Sequencing used peripheral blood. The receptors here all came from a man aged 45-65 years with acute or convalescent COVID-19.

The rearrangement links TRBV19 to TRBJ1-1, with 7 bases lining up with TRBD1. V was pared by 3 bases and J by 0 bases, with 7 bases of the junction left unmatched. Germline CDR1 LNHDA, CDR2 SQIVND (reference sequence). The CDR3 has 16 amino acids. CDR3 coding DNA: TGTGCCAGTAGTATTCTCAGGGGGGCCTTGAACACTGAAGCTTTCTTT. It yields the protein CASSILRGALNTEAFF.

This CDR3 reads CASSDVDRNYGYTF. Here the CDR3 DNA reads TGTGCCAGCAGTGATGTTGACAGGAACTATGGCTACACCTTC. V is TRBV6-1 and J is TRBJ1-2; TRBD1 is a possible D gene (6 bases). The length of the CDR3 is 14 residues. With 3 bases removed from V and 2 bases from J, the gap between germline ends came to 10 bases. The germline V gene has CDR1 MNHNS and CDR2 SASEGT.

The chain carries TRBV28 and TRBJ2-7, with D hard to call. The germline V gene encodes CDR1 MDHEN and CDR2 SYDVKM. Trimming stripped 3 bases from V and 1 base from J, with 16 bases between. The CDR3 spans 16 residues. The chain's CDR3 is CASSLVVTSYSYEQYF. CDR3 nucleotide sequence: TGTGCCAGCAGTTTGGTAGTAACTTCCTATTCCTACGAGCAGTACTTC.

The chain has TRBV19 and TRBJ2-1, with 9 bases fitting TRBD2. V was clipped by 4 bases and J by 1 base; unmatched bases: 8. This CDR3 is built from 17 residues. The germline V gene has CDR1 LNHDA and CDR2 SQIVND (reference sequence). The DNA of the CDR3 is TGTGCCAGTAGTAGGGGGTCTAGCGGGAATTCCTACAATGAGCAGTTCTTC. It translates to CASSRGSSGNSYNEQFF.

This chain connects TRBV7-2 to TRBJ2-7; D may be TRBD2 (5 bases). Trimming removed 2 bases from V and 0 bases from J, with 14 bases in between. The CDR3 is made up of 16 amino acids. Germline CDR1 reads SGHTA; CDR2 reads FQGNSA. The CDR3 sequence is CASSLSPGGLSYEQYF. DNA for the CDR3: TGTGCCAGCAGCTTAAGCCCTGGCGGGCTCTCCTACGAGCAGTACTTC.

This clone was counted only a few times. The rearrangement uses TRBV11-3 and TRBJ2-5; TRBD2 might be the D (5 bases). Trimming shortened V by 5 bases and J by 4 bases, and 20 bases separated the two germline ends. This CDR3 is 16 amino acids long. Germline CDR1 is SGHNT and CDR2 is YENEEA. Here the CDR3 reads CASSLSRFGISETQYF. In nucleotides, the CDR3 is TGTGCCAGCAGCCTAAGTAGGTTCGGGATTTCAGAGACCCAGTACTTC. Full variable domain (remainder filled in from reference TRBV11-3 and TRBJ2-5): EAGVVQSPRYKIIEKKQPVAFWCNPISGHNTLYWYLQNLGQGPELLIRYENEEAVDDSQLPKDRFSAERLKGVDSTLKIQPAELGDSAVYLCASSLSRFGISETQYFGPGTRLLVL.

The chain combines TRBV7-9 with TRBJ1-1, with TRBD1 matching 10 bases. The CDR3 sequence is 13 residues long. Germline-derived CDR1 and CDR2 are SEHNR and FQNEAQ (reference sequence). After removal of 8 bases from V and 6 bases from J, the junction contained 6 bases not matched to a gene. The CDR3 protein is CASYRDRGAEAFF. The DNA of the CDR3 is TGTGCCAGCTACCGGGACAGGGGCGCTGAAGCTTTCTTT.

The CDR3 DNA is TGTGCCAGCTCACCCCGACAGGGATCGGGTGAAAAACTGTTTTTT. Its protein product is CASSPRQGSGEKLFF. This chain uses TRBV18 with TRBJ1-4; 7 nucleotides agree with TRBD1. Germline V lookup: CDR1 KGHSH, CDR2 LQKENI. V shed 3 bases and J 7 bases; nucleotides not matched to a gene: 8. The CDR3 is 15 amino acids.

The chain recombines TRBV6-2 or TRBV6-3 with TRBJ1-5, with 8 bases identical to TRBD1. V lost 4 bases to trimming and J lost 7 bases; unmatched junction nucleotides: 6. The CDR3 consists of 14 residues. Germline values: CDR1 MNHEY, CDR2 SVGEGT. The CDR3 loop is CASSFQGAGQPQHF. CDR3 DNA: TGTGCCAGCAGTTTTCAGGGGGCGGGCCAGCCCCAGCATTTT.

This chain uses TRBV6-5 with TRBJ2-3; 11 bases match TRBD2. Germline CDR1 is MNHEY and CDR2 is SVGAGI. V lost 2 bases, J lost 4 bases, and 2 bases stayed unmatched. The CDR3 is made up of 15 amino acids. The CDR3 spells CASSYEGLAADTQYF. Here the CDR3 DNA reads TGTGCCAGCAGTTACGAGGGACTAGCGGCAGATACGCAGTATTTT.

The V and J genes are TRBV4-1 and TRBJ2-7, with D possibly matching TRBD1 (5 bases). The V end was cut by 1 base, the J end by 4 bases, with 17 bases between. The CDR3 totals 16 residues. In germline, CDR1 is MGHRA, CDR2 YSYEKL. CDR3 in amino acids: CASSQVSGNVLYEQYF. CDR3 in DNA: TGCGCCAGCAGCCAAGTTTCAGGGAATGTCTTGTACGAGCAGTACTTC.

The chain employs TRBV12-3 or TRBV12-4 and TRBJ2-1, with 8 positions matching TRBD1. Germline trimming cut 8 bases from V and 4 bases from J; bases unmatched to any gene: 4. There are 13 residues in the CDR3. CDR3 nucleotides: TGTGCCAGCCGGACAGGGTTTTACAATGAGCAGTTCTTC. Translating it yields CASRTGFYNEQFF.

The chain links TRBV10-3 to TRBJ1-4; no definite D call. V was cut by 0 bases and J by 8 bases, with 7 bases left in between. There are 13 residues in the CDR3. The germline V gene has CDR1 ENHRY and CDR2 SYGVKD. The CDR3 nucleotides are TGTGCCATCAGTGAGTCGGGAGGGGAAAAACTGTTTTTT. Translation: CAISESGGEKLFF.

This sequence joins TRBV21-1 and TRBJ2-7; TRBD1, as called in the table, went unchecked against the DNA. TRBV21-1 is recorded as a pseudogene. The CDR3 covers 17 residues. The CDR3 protein is CASSKAGQMKIGYEQYF. CDR3 sequence (DNA): TGTGCCAGCAGCAAAGCGGGACAGATGAAAATTGGCTACGAGCAGTACTTC.

This clone appeared a single time. V usage is TRBV11-2 and J usage is TRBJ2-2, with TRBD2 matching over 12 bases. Germline CDR1 SGHAT, CDR2 FQNNGV. The CDR3 has 16 amino acids. Trimming cost V 7 bases and J 4 bases; bases outside gene matches: 7. The CDR3 DNA sequence: TGTGCCAGCACGAAGCTAGCGGGAGGGCCCACCGGGGAGCTGTTTTTT. Its protein is CASTKLAGGPTGELFF.

There are a few counts of this clone. The chain employs TRBV24-1 and TRBJ2-7; the match to TRBD1 covers 9 bases. The CDR3 covers 15 residues. Trimming at V came to 4 bases and at J to 5 bases, leaving 8 bases not matched to a gene. Germline V gene lookup returns CDR1 KGHDR and CDR2 SFDVKD. The CDR3 loop is CATSDQGQGVNEQYF. DNA for the CDR3: TGTGCCACCAGTGACCAGGGACAGGGAGTCAACGAGCAGTACTTC.

This chain connects TRBV3-1 (or the pseudogene TRBV3-2) to TRBJ1-1; no definite D call. The germline V gene encodes CDR1 LGHDT and CDR2 YNNKEL (reference sequence). V lost 0 bases and J lost 1, with 9 bases in between. The CDR3 consists of 15 residues. This CDR3 reads CASSQDGQRNTEAFF. CDR3 in DNA: TGTGCCAGCAGCCAAGATGGGCAGAGGAACACTGAAGCTTTCTTT.

This chain joins TRBV30 and TRBJ1-5, with 7 nucleotides matching TRBD1. The CDR3 totals 16 residues. V shed 0 bases and J 2 bases; nucleotides not matched to a gene: 7. Germline CDR1 reads GTSNPN; CDR2 reads SVGIG (reference sequence). CDR3 sequence: CAWSVQGWVGNQPQHF. The CDR3, as DNA: TGTGCCTGGAGTGTACAGGGGTGGGTTGGCAATCAGCCCCAGCATTTT. Variable domain in full (rest from reference TRBV30 and TRBJ1-5): SQTIHQWPATLVQPVGSPLSLECTVEGTSNPNLYWYRQAAGRGLQLLFYSVGIGQISSEVPQNLSASRPQDRQFILSSKKLLLSDSGFYLCAWSVQGWVGNQPQHFGDGTRLSIL.

J is TRBJ2-1 and V is TRBV2; possibly TRBD2 for D (5 bases). CDR1 and CDR2 from the germline V gene are SNHLY and FYNNEI. The CDR3 length is 14 residues. Trimming stripped 6 bases from V and 3 bases from J, with 12 bases between. CDR3 DNA: TGTGCCAGCAGATACGGGGTAGTCTACAATGAGCAGTTCTTC. Amino acid sequence: CASRYGVVYNEQFF.

This chain joins TRBV5-4 and TRBJ1-3, with 7 bases lining up with TRBD1. The CDR3 is 18 residues long. The V gene's germline CDR1 is SGHNT and CDR2 YYREEE (reference sequence). Unmatched junction bases numbered 12, after V lost 3 bases and J lost 0 bases. The CDR3 nucleotides are TGTGCCAGCAGCTCCAAGAGGGACAGCCAGAGCTCTGGAAACACCATATATTTT. Its translation is CASSSKRDSQSSGNTIYF.

This rearrangement joins TRBV5-6 to TRBJ2-1, with D possibly TRBD2 on 6 matching bases. CDR1 is SGHDT and CDR2 is YYEEEE in the germline V gene. Trimming removed 1 base at V and 6 bases at J, with 14 bases between. The CDR3 extends over 15 amino acids. CDR3 in DNA: TGTGCCAGCAGCTTGCCCGGAGGGACCTTCAATGAGCAGTTCTTC. This gives the protein CASSLPGGTFNEQFF.

The CDR3 sequence: CASKPNYYTGELFF. The CDR3 bases are TGTGCCAGCAAGCCGAACTATTACACCGGGGAGCTGTTTTTT. The chain carries TRBV27 and TRBJ2-2, with D hard to call. V lost 7 bases and J lost 3, with 12 bases in between. The CDR3 loop spans 14 amino acids. CDR1 is MNHEY and CDR2 is SMNVEV in the germline V gene (reference sequence).

This sequence joins TRBV9 and TRBJ2-1; 9 bases align to TRBD2. The CDR3 runs 13 residues. Germline V CDR1 and CDR2: SGDLS, YYNGEE. Trimming cost V 2 bases and J 9 bases; bases outside gene matches: 3. The CDR3 DNA follows: TGTGCCAGCAGCGTTGGTAGCGGGAGTGAGCAGTTCTTC. Translated, it gives CASSVGSGSEQFF.

The V gene is TRBV19, the J gene TRBJ1-1; no definite D call. The CDR3 length is 12 residues. The germline V gene encodes CDR1 LNHDA and CDR2 SQIVND (reference sequence). V lost 1 base and J 6 bases, leaving 6 bases between the germline ends. The CDR3 DNA is TGTGCCAGTAGTATAGGGGAGGCTGAAGCTTTCTTT. Translating it yields CASSIGEAEAFF.

The rearrangement links TRBV18 to TRBJ1-3, with D possibly being TRBD1 (5 bases). The CDR3 loop spans 17 amino acids. CDR1 is KGHSH and CDR2 is LQKENI in the germline V gene. The germline V and J ends were trimmed by 3 bases and 0 bases, with 15 bases remaining between them. Written as DNA, the CDR3 is TGTGCCAGCTCACCGATAGGGGATCCGAGCTCTGGAAACACCATATATTTT. Its protein product is CASSPIGDPSSGNTIYF.

This clone appeared once. This sequence joins TRBV19 and TRBJ2-1; TRBD2 is a possible D gene (5 bases). The CDR3 is 16 amino acids. Germline CDR1 LNHDA, CDR2 SQIVND (reference sequence). Deletions cut 3 bases from V and 0 bases from J, with 12 bases between. The CDR3 here is CASSILRGVSYNEQFF. CDR3 bases: TGTGCCAGTAGTATCCTTCGGGGAGTCTCCTACAATGAGCAGTTCTTC.

The CDR3 protein is CASSYRGRGYGYTF. The CDR3 coding sequence is TGTGCCAGCAGTTACAGGGGGCGCGGCTATGGCTACACCTTC. This chain uses TRBV27 with TRBJ1-2; 9 bases are shared with TRBD1. The CDR3 contains 14 residues. Germline V lookup: CDR1 MNHEY, CDR2 SMNVEV (reference sequence). Trimming at V came to 4 bases and at J to 4 bases, leaving 4 bases not matched to a gene.

The chain recombines TRBV5-1 with TRBJ2-1; TRBD1 matches 9 bases. V shed 3 bases and J 0 bases; nucleotides not matched to a gene: 10. Germline V gives CDR1 SGHRS, CDR2 YFSETQ. The CDR3 has 18 residues. The CDR3 nucleotides read TGCGCCAGCAGCTCGGACAGGGGCCACTCGAGCTCCTACAATGAGCAGTTCTTC. It specifies CASSSDRGHSSSYNEQFF.